A selection of T cell receptor beta chains follows, all from one sample in a study of CD8 T cells in ankylosing spondylitis. A single record per CDR3 protein comes from TCRdb applying MiXCR to the 5' RACE reads. The sample has around 390,000 distinct CDR3 sequences, around 20% seen once. Sequencing was carried out using blood, either unsorted or a sorted T cell fraction (not recorded which). The receptors originated from a male donor with ankylosing spondylitis. CDR3s include the opening cysteine and the closing phenylalanine or tryptophan.

CASRLGNTEAFF,TRBJ1-1,TRBV5-1
CAISESTRGLGYGYTF,TRBJ1-2,TRBV10-3
CAISESGGNYQPQHF,TRBJ1-5,TRBV10-3
CASSLRASSYNSPLHF,TRBJ1-6,TRBV5-1
CASTDAGEETQYF,TRBJ2-5,TRBV27
CASSYRGVNTEAFF,TRBJ1-1,TRBV6-5
CASSLLQNYGYTF,TRBJ1-2,TRBV5-1
CSARVGPGAGYEQYF,TRBJ2-7,TRBV20-1
CASSDREGTGGFLTF,TRBJ2-6,TRBV25-1
CASSPGQGIGPNTEAFF,TRBJ1-1,TRBV5-5
CASSFAAPIDNEQFF,TRBJ2-1,TRBV11-3
CASSIRGGYQETQYF,TRBJ2-5,TRBV19
CASSTAGEKGKNIQYF,TRBJ2-4,TRBV7-9
CASSLRPNYQETQYF,TRBJ2-5,TRBV7-2
CASSRRTLYTETQYF,TRBJ2-5,TRBV28
CASSQGHFPGLGRTDTQYF,TRBJ2-3,TRBV4-3
CASGLVRGPLTEAFF,TRBJ1-1,TRBV12-5
CASSPWTISSYNEQFF,TRBJ2-1,TRBV7-2
CSALPGGRSQPQHF,TRBJ1-5,TRBV20-1
CASSYSGSGELFF,TRBJ2-2,TRBV5-1
CASSLESSSGSTYNEQFF,TRBJ2-1,TRBV11-2
CASSEDRAIGELFF,TRBJ2-2,TRBV5-1
CASSQAWIPTGGTDTQYF,TRBJ2-3,TRBV4-1
CAWTSGHRRNTQYF,TRBJ2-3,TRBV30
CASSSLGHEQFF,TRBJ2-1,TRBV12-3/TRBV12-4
CASSLFSEGTHYTF,TRBJ1-2,TRBV7-9
CSARDMREEGFSHEQYF,TRBJ2-7,TRBV20-1
CASSLGLESEQFF,TRBJ2-1,TRBV6-6
CASSLFGSAQYF,TRBJ2-5,TRBV2
CSAPDREDYGYTF,TRBJ1-2,TRBV20-1
CASSSPGLGITKTQYF,TRBJ2-5,TRBV5-4
CASSLFGYLEQYF,TRBJ2-7,TRBV28
CSVDRTGGAGYTF,TRBJ1-2,TRBV29-1
CAISGDRGSSYEQYF,TRBJ2-7,TRBV10-3
CSVASGSSYNEQFF,TRBJ2-1,TRBV29-1
CASSLGVRGAGDEQFF,TRBJ2-1,TRBV7-8
CASSLGPHTGELFF,TRBJ2-2,TRBV5-1